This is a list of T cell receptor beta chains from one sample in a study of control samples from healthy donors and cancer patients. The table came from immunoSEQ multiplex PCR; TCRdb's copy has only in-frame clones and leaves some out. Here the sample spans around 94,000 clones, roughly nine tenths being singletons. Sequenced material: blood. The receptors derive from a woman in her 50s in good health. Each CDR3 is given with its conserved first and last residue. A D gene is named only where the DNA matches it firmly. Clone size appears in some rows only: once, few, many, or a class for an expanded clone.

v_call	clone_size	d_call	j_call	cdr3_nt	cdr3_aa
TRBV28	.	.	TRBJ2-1	TGTGCCAGCAGCCTAGGCGGACGCGATGAGCAGTTCTTC	CASSLGGRDEQFF
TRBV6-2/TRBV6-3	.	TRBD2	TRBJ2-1	TGTGCCAGCAGTATTGTCCGCGGGACTAGCGGGTTATATGAGCAGTTCTTC	CASSIVRGTSGLYEQFF
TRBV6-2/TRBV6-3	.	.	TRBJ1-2	TGTGCCAGCAGTTCCACCGGGACGGGGCTAAATGGCTACACCTTC	CASSSTGTGLNGYTF
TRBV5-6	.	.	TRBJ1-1	TGTGCCAGCAGCCCCCGAGCGAGAATTGTGAACACTGAAGCTTTCTTT	CASSPRARIVNTEAFF
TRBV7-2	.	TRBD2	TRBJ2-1	TGTGCCAGCAGCTCGGGCGGGGGGGCCTCCTACAATGAGCAGTTCTTC	CASSSGGGASYNEQFF
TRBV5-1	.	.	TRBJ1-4	TGCGCCAGCAGCTCTGACCCCGCAACTAATGAAAAACTGTTTTTT	CASSSDPATNEKLFF
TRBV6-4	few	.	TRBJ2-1	TGTGCCAGCAGTGAAGTCGCGGCCCTCGGTGAGCAGTTCTTC	CASSEVAALGEQFF
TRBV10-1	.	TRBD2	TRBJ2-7	TGCGCCAGCACCGCGGGAGGGACAGAGGTGTACGAGCAGTACTTC	CASTAGGTEVYEQYF
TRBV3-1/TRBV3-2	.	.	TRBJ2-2	TGTGCCAGCAGCCAGGCCGGGACGGCGAACACCGGGGAGCTGTTTTTT	CASSQAGTANTGELFF
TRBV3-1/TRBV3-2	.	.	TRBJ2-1	TGTGCCAGCAGCCAAGGACGCGGAACCTACAATGAGCAGTTCTTC	CASSQGRGTYNEQFF
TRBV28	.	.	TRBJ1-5	TGTGCCAGCAGTTATAGCCCCTTGGCGGATCTAAATCAGCCCCAGCATTTT	CASSYSPLADLNQPQHF
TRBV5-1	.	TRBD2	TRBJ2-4	TGCGCCAGCAGCTCCCAGGCCTCTAGCGGGGGGGCATATAACATTCAGTACTTC	CASSSQASSGGAYNIQYF
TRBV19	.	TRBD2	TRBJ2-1	TGTGCCAGTAGTATCTCGGGAGGCTCCCTATACAATGAGCAGTTCTTC	CASSISGGSLYNEQFF
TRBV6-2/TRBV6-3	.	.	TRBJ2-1	TGTGCCAGCAGTTTGTCGATCCGGGTGGACTACAATGAGCAGTTCTTC	CASSLSIRVDYNEQFF
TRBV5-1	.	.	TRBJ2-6	TGCGCCAGCAGCTTGTTTGGCCCTTCCTCTGGGGCCAACGTCCTGACTTTC	CASSLFGPSSGANVLTF
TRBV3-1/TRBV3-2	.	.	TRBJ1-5	TGTGCCAGCAGCCAAGAGAACAATCAGCCCCAGCATTTT	CASSQENNQPQHF
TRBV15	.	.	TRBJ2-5	TGTGCCACCAGCAGAGGGGGGCGAGAGACCCAGTACTTC	CATSRGGRETQYF
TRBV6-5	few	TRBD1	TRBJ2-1	TGTGCCAGCAGTTACTCGAACAGGGGACCCTACAATGAGCAGTTCTTC	CASSYSNRGPYNEQFF
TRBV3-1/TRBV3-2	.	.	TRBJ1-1	TGTGCCAGCAGCTCGGAGTTCATGAACACTGAAGCTTTCTTT	CASSSEFMNTEAFF
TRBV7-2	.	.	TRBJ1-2	TGTGCCCGCGGCAGGGGCCTCCGGGATGGCTACACCTTC	CARGRGLRDGYTF
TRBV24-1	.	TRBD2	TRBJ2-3	TGTGCCACCAGTGAGGGGACTAGCGGGGGTACGCAGTATTTT	CATSEGTSGGTQYF
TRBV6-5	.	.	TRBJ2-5	TGTGCCAGCAGTTACGGAGGCGGGGTTCGAGAGACCCAGTACTTC	CASSYGGGVRETQYF
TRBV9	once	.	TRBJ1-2	TGTGCCAGCAGCGCCGGGGACGGCAACTCAGGGGGCTACACCTTC	CASSAGDGNSGGYTF
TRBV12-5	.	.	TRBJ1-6	TGTGCTAGTGGCCAGTATAATTCACCCCTCCACTTT	CASGQYNSPLHF
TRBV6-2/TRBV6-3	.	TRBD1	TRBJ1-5	TGTGCCAGCAGTTACTCGTTGGCAGGGGGCAAGCCCCAGCATTTT	CASSYSLAGGKPQHF
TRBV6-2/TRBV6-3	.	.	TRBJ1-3	TGTGCCAGCAGTTACCAGGACGGGAGCTCTGGAAACACCATATATTTT	CASSYQDGSSGNTIYF
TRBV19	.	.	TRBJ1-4	TGTGCCAGTAGTATTGGTGGGGGTTTTGAAAAACTGTTTTTT	CASSIGGGFEKLFF
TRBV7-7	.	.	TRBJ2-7	TGTGCCAGCAGCTTAGCGATGGGCGGGTCCTACGAGCAGTACTTC	CASSLAMGGSYEQYF
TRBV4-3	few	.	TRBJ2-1	TGCGCCAGCAGCCAAGATTGGCTCAGCGGGTACAATGAGCAGTTCTTC	CASSQDWLSGYNEQFF
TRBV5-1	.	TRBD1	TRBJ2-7	TGCGCCATCCCTGGACAGGCTGAGCTTGCCTTGGAGCAGTACTTC	CAIPGQAELALEQYF
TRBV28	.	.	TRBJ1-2	TGTGCCAGCAGTTTAACGTCAGGGGCTGGAGGCTACACCTTC	CASSLTSGAGGYTF
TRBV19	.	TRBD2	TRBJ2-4	TGTGCCAGTAGTACTAGGGAACTAGCGGTAGCCAAAAACATTCAGTACTTC	CASSTRELAVAKNIQYF
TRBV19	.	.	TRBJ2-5	TGTGCCAGTAGTATTAGTCGGAATTTGGTCGAGACCCAGTACTTC	CASSISRNLVETQYF
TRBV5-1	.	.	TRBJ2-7	TGCGCCAGCAGCTCCCTTGGCGGGCCCTACGAGCAGTACTTC	CASSSLGGPYEQYF
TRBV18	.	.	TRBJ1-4	TGTGCCAGCTCACCAGAACCCGGTCAGGGAACTAATGAAAAACTGTTTTTT	CASSPEPGQGTNEKLFF